The present entry profiles one TCR beta chain with its context. Sample time point: pre-reinfection, 55 to 20 weeks before reinfection detection. No in vitro expansion preceded TCR sequencing of the sorted cells. Two donors provided sorted CD3+ CD8+ CD45RO- naive CD8 T cells at all three reinfection time points. Only in-frame clones appear in the TCRdb table, and some are missing; sequencing was by immunoSEQ multiplex PCR. This sample has 6,400 or so clones, with 85% to 90% found just once. Trimming shortened V by 5 bases and J by 8 bases, and 15 bases separated the two germline ends. This CDR3 is 14 amino acids long. Germline V CDR1 and CDR2: LNHDA, SQIVND (reference sequence). This sample stems from a study of memory CD8 T cells in hepatitis C reinfection.

This TCR came from a man in his fifties or sixties with hepatitis C virus infection. The V gene is TRBV19, the J gene TRBJ1-4; D is ambiguous. The specimen was naive CD8+ T cells sorted from blood. This CDR3 reads CASSQAGSAEKLFF. CDR3 sequence (DNA): TGTGCCAGTAGTCAAGCGGGGTCAGCGGAAAAACTGTTTTTT.